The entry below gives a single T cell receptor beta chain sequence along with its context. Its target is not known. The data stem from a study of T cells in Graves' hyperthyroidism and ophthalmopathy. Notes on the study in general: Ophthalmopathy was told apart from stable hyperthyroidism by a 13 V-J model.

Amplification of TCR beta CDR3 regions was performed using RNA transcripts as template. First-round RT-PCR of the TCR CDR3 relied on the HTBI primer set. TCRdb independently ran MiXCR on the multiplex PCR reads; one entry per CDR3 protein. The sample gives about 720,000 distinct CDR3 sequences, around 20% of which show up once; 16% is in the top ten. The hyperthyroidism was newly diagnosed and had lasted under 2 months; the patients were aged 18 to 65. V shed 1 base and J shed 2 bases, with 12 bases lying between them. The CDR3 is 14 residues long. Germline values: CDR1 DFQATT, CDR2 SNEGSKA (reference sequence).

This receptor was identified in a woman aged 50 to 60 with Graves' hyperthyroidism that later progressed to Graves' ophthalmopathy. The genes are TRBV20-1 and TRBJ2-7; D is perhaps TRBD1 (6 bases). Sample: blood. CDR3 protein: CSARGTRGPYEQYF. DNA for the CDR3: TGCAGTGCTAGAGGAACCAGGGGACCCTACGAGCAGTACTTC.